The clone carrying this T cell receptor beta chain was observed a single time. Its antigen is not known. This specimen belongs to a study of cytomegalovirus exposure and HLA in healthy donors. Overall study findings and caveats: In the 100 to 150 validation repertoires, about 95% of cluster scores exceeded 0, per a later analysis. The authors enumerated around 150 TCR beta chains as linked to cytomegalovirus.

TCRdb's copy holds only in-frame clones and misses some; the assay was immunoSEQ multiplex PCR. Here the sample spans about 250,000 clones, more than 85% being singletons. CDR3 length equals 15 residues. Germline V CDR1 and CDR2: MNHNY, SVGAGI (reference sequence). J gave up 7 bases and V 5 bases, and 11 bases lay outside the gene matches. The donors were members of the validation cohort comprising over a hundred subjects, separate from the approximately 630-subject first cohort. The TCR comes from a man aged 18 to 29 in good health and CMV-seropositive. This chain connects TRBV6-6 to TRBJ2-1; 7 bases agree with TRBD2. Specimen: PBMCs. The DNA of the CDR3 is TGTGCCAGCAGTACGGGGTCCAGCGGGATAAATGAGCAGTTCTTC. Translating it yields CASSTGSSGINEQFF.